These 23 T cell receptor beta chains originate from one sample sequenced in a study of blood T cells in healthy people across ages. Together with a sample-barcoded 5' primer, a J-beta primer mix was included in a second PCR lasting about 6 to 11 cycles. TCRdb analysed the 5' RACE reads with MiXCR anew, one entry per CDR3 protein. The sample includes approximately 1.5 million distinct CDR3 sequences, about 31% of them seen just once. The source material was blood. The source of these receptors is a young woman in good health.

The chain carries TRBV5-1 and TRBJ2-3, with TRBD2 matching over 9 bases. V gave up 5 bases and J gave up 2 bases; unmatched junction bases: 6. This CDR3 is 15 amino acids long. Germline lookup yields CDR1 SGHRS and CDR2 YFSETQ. DNA of the CDR3: TGCGCCAGCAGAGGGACTAGCAGGACCACAGATACGCAGTATTTT. Its protein product is CASRGTSRTTDTQYF.

The genes are TRBV5-1 and TRBJ2-7; 15 nucleotides agree with TRBD2. V dropped 3 bases and J dropped 2; count of bases not matched to a gene: 3. CDR3 length equals 16 residues. Germline V gene lookup returns CDR1 SGHRS and CDR2 YFSETQ. In DNA, the CDR3 is TGCGCCAGCAGCTCGGGACTAGCGGGAGGAACCTACGAGCAGTACTTC. This gives the protein CASSSGLAGGTYEQYF.

The V call is TRBV4-2, the J call TRBJ1-1; 7 bases fit TRBD1. The CDR3 runs to 16 residues. The V gene end was trimmed by 0 bases and the J gene end by 8 bases; junction bases not matched to a gene: 12. Germline CDR1 is LGHNA and CDR2 is YNFKEQ. The CDR3 sequence: CASSQEGQGGDVEAFF. CDR3 nucleotides: TGTGCCAGCAGCCAAGAGGGGCAGGGGGGCGATGTGGAAGCTTTCTTT.

This clonotype has only a few counts. The CDR3 coding sequence is TGTGCCAGCAGTAGCGGACAGGGGCTTTGGGGGCAAGAGACCCAGTACTTC. Protein: CASSSGQGLWGQETQYF. V usage is TRBV6-4 and J usage is TRBJ2-5, with 9 nucleotides matching TRBD1. There are 17 residues in the CDR3. V was pared by 5 bases and J by 2 bases, with 12 bases of the junction left unmatched. The V gene's germline CDR1 is MRHNA and CDR2 SNTAGT.

There are a few counts of this clonotype. V usage is TRBV4-2 and J usage is TRBJ2-7; a possible D gene is TRBD2 (5 bases). The CDR3 has 16 amino acids. Germline V lookup: CDR1 LGHNA, CDR2 YNFKEQ. Trimming shortened V by 4 bases and J by 0 bases, and 16 bases separated the two germline ends. CDR3 bases: TGTGCCAGCAGCCCCTCCTCGGCTGGGAGCTCCTACGAGCAGTACTTC. As protein: CASSPSSAGSSYEQYF.

In the case of this clonotype: One junction end does not reproduce the germline sequence, and a read error may be involved. The chain has TRBV7-3 and TRBJ2-5; TRBD1 agrees at 10 bases. This CDR3 has 18 residues. Germline V gene lookup returns CDR1 SGHTA and CDR2 FQGTGA. As DNA, the CDR3 is TGTGCCAGCAACTTAGGTTTCGGACAGGGGGTAGGACAAGAGACCCAGTACTTC. This encodes CASNLGFGQGVGQETQYF. Combining the CDR3 with reference TRBV7-3 and TRBJ2-5 gives the whole variable domain GAGVSQTPSNKVTEKGKYVELRCDPISGHTALYWYRQSLGQGPEFLIYFQGTGAADDSGLPNDRFFAVRPEGSVSTLKIQRTERGDSAVYLCASNLGFGQGVGQETQYFGPGTRLLVL.

V usage is TRBV20-1 and J usage is TRBJ2-1; 11 nucleotides match TRBD2. The V gene end was trimmed by 6 bases and the J gene end by 2 bases; junction bases not matched to a gene: 3. Germline V CDR1 and CDR2: DFQATT, SNEGSKA (reference sequence). The CDR3 covers 14 residues. The CDR3 nucleotides are TGCAGTGCCAAGGGACTAGCGGCCTACAATGAGCAGTTCTTC. Translation gives CSAKGLAAYNEQFF.

This clonotype was seen many times. V is TRBV29-1 and J is TRBJ2-7; 8 bases match TRBD1. This CDR3 contains 14 residues. The V segment lost 6 bases and the J segment 0 bases; nucleotides outside the gene matches: 7. Germline CDR1 reads SQVTM; CDR2 reads ANQGSEA. CDR3 nucleotide sequence: TGCAGCGTGGGGTACAGGGGGAGCTCCTACGAGCAGTACTTC. As protein: CSVGYRGSSYEQYF.

This clonotype was seen only a few times. The J gene is TRBJ2-1, the V gene TRBV3-1; D might be TRBD2 (6 bases). The CDR3 runs to 12 residues. V lost 4 bases, J lost 14 bases, and 15 bases lay in between. Germline CDR1 LGHDT, CDR2 YNNKEL (reference sequence). CDR3 loop: CASSLAEGREFF. CDR3 bases: TGTGCCAGCAGCCTTGCGGAGGGGAGAGAGTTCTTC.

The chain combines TRBV5-1 with TRBJ2-1; 9 bases map to TRBD1. V lost 4 bases and J lost 7; bases outside the gene matches: 6. CDR1 is SGHRS, CDR2 YFSETQ, per germline. The CDR3 is made up of 14 amino acids. CDR3 region: CASSTGQGLNEQFF. The CDR3 DNA sequence: TGCGCCAGCAGCACAGGACAGGGGCTTAATGAGCAGTTCTTC.

The rearrangement links TRBV2 to TRBJ1-2; D is unresolved. Trimming took 3 bases from V and 1 from J, leaving 3 bases between them. The germline gives CDR1 SNHLY, CDR2 FYNNEI. The CDR3 has 12 residues. The CDR3 DNA is TGTGCCAGCAGTGATTTTAACTATGGCTACACCTTC. It encodes CASSDFNYGYTF.

This clonotype was observed a few times. The chain links TRBV4-1 to TRBJ1-6; D uncertain. CDR1 and CDR2 from the germline V gene are MGHRA and YSYEKL. There are 15 residues in the CDR3. With 1 base removed from V and 9 bases from J, the gap between germline ends came to 13 bases. DNA for the CDR3: TGCGCCAGCAGCCAAGCAGTTCCGTTAATTTCACCCCTCCACTTT. Protein sequence: CASSQAVPLISPLHF.

The gene calls are TRBV5-8 and TRBJ2-7; 11 bases are a match to TRBD2. The length of the CDR3 is 14 residues. Trimming cost V 6 bases and J 3 bases; bases outside gene matches: 5. In germline, CDR1 is SGHTS, CDR2 YDEGEE. The CDR3 DNA is TGTGCCAGCAAATTGACTAGCGGGAACTACGAGCAGTACTTC. It is translated as CASKLTSGNYEQYF.

This clonotype was observed a few times. The chain employs TRBV7-8 and TRBJ1-5; possible D gene TRBD1, 5 bases. The germline V gene encodes CDR1 SGHVS and CDR2 FQNEAQ. CDR3 length: 15 residues. Trimming removed 5 bases from V and 3 bases from J, with 14 bases in between. The CDR3 is CASSVGPNDNQPQHF. The CDR3 DNA sequence: TGTGCCAGCAGCGTGGGACCGAACGACAATCAGCCCCAGCATTTT.

The gene calls are TRBV20-1 and TRBJ2-5, with 8 bases aligning to TRBD2. The CDR3 contains 14 residues. Per the germline V gene, CDR1 is DFQATT and CDR2 is SNEGSKA (reference sequence). J gave up 4 bases and V 2 bases, and 6 bases lay outside the gene matches. The CDR3 DNA follows: TGCAGTGCTAGAACTAGCGGTCCAAGAGAGACCCAGTACTTC. Protein product: CSARTSGPRETQYF.

This clonotype was recorded a few times. The CDR3 sequence is CSVRSGRGGEQYF. DNA of the CDR3: TGCAGCGTTCGTAGCGGGAGGGGGGGCGAGCAGTACTTC. The chain carries TRBV29-1 and TRBJ2-7; 11 bases are shared with TRBD2. V trimming: 5 bases; J trimming: 6 bases; junction bases outside the gene matches: 6. The CDR3 contains 13 residues. The germline V gene encodes CDR1 SQVTM and CDR2 ANQGSEA.

This clonotype was counted only a few times. The rearrangement joins TRBV3-1 to TRBJ2-1; D is possibly TRBD1 or TRBD2 (5 bases each). V was cut by 5 bases and J by 8 bases, with 7 bases left in between. Germline CDR1 is LGHDT and CDR2 is YNNKEL (reference sequence). The CDR3 covers 11 residues. The CDR3 loop reads CASSWDDEQFF. Written as DNA, the CDR3 is TGTGCCAGCAGCTGGGACGATGAGCAGTTCTTC.

This clonotype has a count of ten or more. The rearrangement joins TRBV28 to TRBJ2-7; D is perhaps TRBD1 (6 bases). Between the trimmed V and J ends, which lost 6 bases and 3 bases, there was a span of 15 bases. Germline CDR1 is MDHEN and CDR2 is SYDVKM. The CDR3 spans 14 residues. As DNA, the CDR3 is TGTGCCAGCAGGGCCGGGACAATAGGCTACGAGCAGTACTTC. Its translation is CASRAGTIGYEQYF.

This clonotype was picked up a small number of times. The gene calls are TRBV7-9 and TRBJ2-7; TRBD1 agrees at 7 bases. The CDR3 totals 15 residues. Trimming took 5 bases from V and 2 from J; bases not matched to a gene: 9. Germline CDR1 is SEHNR and CDR2 is FQNEAQ (reference sequence). CDR3 DNA sequence: TGTGCCAGCAGCGCACCGGGACAGCCTCCCTACGAGCAGTACTTC. It is translated as CASSAPGQPPYEQYF.

This rearrangement joins TRBV7-9 to TRBJ2-1, with TRBD2 identical over 13 bases. The germline gives CDR1 SEHNR, CDR2 FQNEAQ (reference sequence). This CDR3 is built from 16 residues. The V and J ends lost 5 bases and 7 bases, in that order; junction bases with no gene match: 8. The CDR3 DNA reads TGTGCCAGCAGCCCAGGGACTAGCGGGATACTAAATGAGCAGTTCTTC. Translation gives CASSPGTSGILNEQFF.

V is TRBV4-2 and J is TRBJ1-2, with 10 bases aligning to TRBD1. This CDR3 has 17 amino acids. The V and J ends lost 3 bases and 0 bases, in that order; junction bases with no gene match: 7. Germline CDR1 is LGHNA and CDR2 is YNFKEQ. This CDR3 reads CASSHPVTGGPNYGYTF. The CDR3 coding sequence is TGTGCCAGCAGCCATCCCGTGACAGGGGGCCCTAACTATGGCTACACCTTC.

This clonotype was counted ten times or more. The V call is TRBV20-1, the J call TRBJ2-3; 10 bases line up with TRBD2. The CDR3 has 16 residues. The germline V gene has CDR1 DFQATT and CDR2 SNEGSKA (reference sequence). The trim removed 4 bases at V and 0 bases at J, leaving 7 bases unmatched. The CDR3 bases are TGCAGTGCTAAGGCTAGCGGGGGCCGAAGCACAGATACGCAGTATTTT. This encodes CSAKASGGRSTDTQYF.

There are a few counts of this clonotype. The chain employs TRBV15 and TRBJ2-6; weak D call: TRBD1 (6 bases). V was pared by 8 bases and J by 2 bases, with 22 bases between. CDR3 length equals 18 residues. Germline V gene lookup returns CDR1 LNHNV and CDR2 YYDKDF (reference sequence). The CDR3 coding sequence is TGTGCCACCGCAGCCCCTCTACAGGGAAAAGCTGGGGCCAACGTCCTGACTTTC. It is translated as CATAAPLQGKAGANVLTF.